This entry lists 4 T cell receptor beta chains sequenced from one sample in a study of Graves' ophthalmopathy and Graves' hyperthyroidism. Amplification targeted the TCR beta CDR3 regions, with RNA transcripts as the source material. RT-PCR in the first round used HTBI primers; a second-round multiplex PCR followed. TCRdb reprocessed the multiplex PCR reads via MiXCR and lists one record per CDR3 protein. The data show 500,000 to 600,000 distinct CDR3 sequences, under 40% seen once. Sequencing was done on a sample of peripheral blood or thyroid tissue (not recorded which). These receptors all stem from an adult man with Graves' hyperthyroidism.

This clonotype was recorded a few times. The chain carries TRBV12-3 or TRBV12-4 and TRBJ2-7; D is unclear. The CDR3 runs to 13 residues. V dropped 7 bases and J dropped 0 bases, with 10 bases sitting between them. CDR3 protein: CASTFSNSYEQYF. In DNA, the CDR3 is TGTGCCAGCACTTTCTCAAACTCCTACGAGCAGTACTTC.

This clonotype came up a few times. V usage is TRBV29-1 and J usage is TRBJ1-1; 8 bases agree with TRBD1. The CDR3 is made up of 12 amino acids. Germline CDR1 and CDR2: SQVTM and ANQGSEA. The V and J ends lost 8 bases and 1 base, in that order; junction bases with no gene match: 3. The CDR3 DNA sequence: TGCAGCTCGGACAGGGCGAACACTGAAGCTTTCTTT. Amino acids: CSSDRANTEAFF.

This clonotype was detected many times. The chain recombines TRBV12-3 or TRBV12-4 with TRBJ1-1; 7 bases are shared with TRBD1. The CDR3 contains 14 residues. Trimming took 3 bases from V and 6 from J; bases not matched to a gene: 7. CDR3 nucleotide sequence: TGTGCCAGCAGTTTCTTGCAGGGGGTGTCTGAAGCTTTCTTT. Encoded protein: CASSFLQGVSEAFF.

The V call is TRBV7-9, the J call TRBJ2-3; maybe TRBD1 (6 bases). The germline V and J ends were trimmed by 5 bases and 5 bases, with 11 bases remaining between them. The CDR3 totals 13 residues. CDR1 is SEHNR, CDR2 FQNEAQ, per germline (reference sequence). DNA of the CDR3: TGTGCCAGCAGCCCACAGGGTGGAGATACGCAGTATTTT. Its protein is CASSPQGGDTQYF. Looking up the rest from reference TRBV7-9 and TRBJ2-3 gives the full variable domain: DTGVSQNPRHKITKRGQNVTFRCDPISEHNRLYWYRQTLGQGPEFLTYFQNEAQLEKSRLLSDRFSAERPKGSFSTLEIQRTEQGDSAMYLCASSPQGGDTQYFGPGTRLTVL.